This record concerns one T cell receptor beta chain sequence. TCR beta CDR3 regions were amplified from RNA. Carried out on the TCR CDR3, a first-round RT-PCR used the HTBI primer set. TCRdb passed the multiplex PCR reads through MiXCR, listing each CDR3 protein once. Among fewer than 350,000 distinct CDR3 sequences listed, 13% to 15% were seen once. This sample was included in a study of T cells in Graves' hyperthyroidism and ophthalmopathy. CDR1 is SGHAT and CDR2 is FQNNGV in the germline V gene. V was clipped by 2 bases and J by 6 bases, with 20 bases between them. The CDR3 runs 16 residues. The chain links TRBV11-2 to TRBJ2-7, with D tentatively TRBD1 (6 bases). The sequencing input was blood. The sequence came from a woman aged 50 to 60 with Graves' hyperthyroidism that later progressed to Graves' ophthalmopathy. As DNA, the CDR3 is TGTGCCAGCAGCTTAACGCAGGGGCCTGCCTTAGCCGAGCAGTACTTC. Amino acid sequence: CASSLTQGPALAEQYF.